What follows is one TCR beta chain and its context. Its antigen remains unidentified. In each case, RNA was isolated and then reverse transcribed into cDNA as the sequencing template. TCRdb's table, derived via immunoSEQ multiplex PCR, lists solely in-frame clones and lacks some. The sample shows 150,000 to 200,000 clones, about 65% of them seen only once. This specimen belongs to a study of CD8+ T cells in alopecia areata. As for the study in general: Treated patients were dosed with oral tofacitinib, taking 5 to 10 mg twice daily. Study results and caveats: More clonal than normal scalp was lesional scalp, particularly alopecia totalis/universalis.

Germline V lookup: CDR1 SSHAT, CDR2 FNYEAQ (reference sequence). The CDR3 spans 15 residues. The V and J ends lost 6 bases and 0 bases, in that order; junction bases with no gene match: 7. Described treatment: oral pan-JAK inhibitor, 5-10 mg twice daily. The TCR originated in a human donor with alopecia areata. V gene TRBV7-7 combines with J gene TRBJ2-5; 7 bases fit TRBD1. The input for sequencing was CD4+ T cells sorted from blood, taken between weeks 47 and 50, from a patient treated with tofacitinib. For the CDR3, the DNA is TGTGCCAGCAGACCCGGGACAGCGAACCAAGAGACCCAGTACTTC. It is translated as CASRPGTANQETQYF.